One sample yielded the 6 T cell receptor beta chains listed below, sequenced in a study of OX40 agonist ivuxolimab in advanced cancers. Assay: immunoSEQ multiplex PCR; the TCRdb copy retains only in-frame clones and omits some. Among about 80,000 clones listed, around nine tenths were seen once. The starting material was CD4+ or CD8+ T cells sorted from blood, obtained in a trial of the OX40 agonist ivuxolimab. Source of these receptors: an adult with an advanced solid tumor such as melanoma, head and neck, liver or kidney cancer.

The V call is TRBV28, the J call TRBJ1-4, with a weak D call TRBD1 (5 bases). This CDR3 comprises 13 residues. Germline values: CDR1 MDHEN, CDR2 SYDVKM. V dropped 5 bases and J dropped 5 bases, with 9 bases sitting between them. Here the CDR3 DNA reads TGTGCCAGCAGTCCGGGGCAGAATGAAAAACTGTTTTTT. This translates into CASSPGQNEKLFF.

The J gene is TRBJ2-7, the V gene TRBV7-9; D not resolved. Trimming shortened V by 5 bases and J by 0 bases, and 2 bases separated the two germline ends. The CDR3 runs to 11 residues. Germline values: CDR1 SEHNR, CDR2 FQNEAQ (reference sequence). CDR3 DNA: TGTGCCAGCAGCGGCTCCTACGAGCAGTACTTC. Its translation is CASSGSYEQYF. The full variable domain, completed using reference TRBV7-9 and TRBJ2-7, is DTGVSQNPRHKITKRGQNVTFRCDPISEHNRLYWYRQTLGQGPEFLTYFQNEAQLEKSRLLSDRFSAERPKGSFSTLEIQRTEQGDSAMYLCASSGSYEQYFGPGTRLTVT.

This clone was counted once. This CDR3 reads CASSVPVWSYEQYF. DNA for the CDR3: TGTGCCAGCAGCGTACCCGTGTGGTCCTACGAGCAGTACTTC. The rearrangement links TRBV9 to TRBJ2-7; D uncertain. Germline V gives CDR1 SGDLS, CDR2 YYNGEE. CDR3 length: 14 amino acids. V shed 1 base and J shed 1 base, with 9 bases lying between them.

Concerning this clone: The junction departs from the called germline gene at one end, perhaps through a read error. V gene TRBV18 combines with J gene TRBJ1-2; TRBD1 is a possible D gene (5 bases). CDR1 is KGHSH and CDR2 is LQKENI in the germline V gene. This CDR3 spans 14 amino acids. DNA of the CDR3: TGTGCCAGCTCACCACCGGGACTGGACTATGGCCACACCTTC. This codes for CASSPPGLDYGHTF.

The chain combines TRBV4-3 with TRBJ1-1, with D uncertain. From germline, CDR1 is LGHNA and CDR2 YSLEER. Trimming took 1 base from V and 3 from J, leaving 9 bases between them. The CDR3 totals 14 residues. The CDR3 DNA reads TGCGCCAGCAGCCAAGTAAGGTTTGACACTGAAGCTTTCTTT. Encoded protein: CASSQVRFDTEAFF.

The chain carries TRBV7-3 and TRBJ1-5; D is undetermined. The germline CDR1 and CDR2 sequences are SGHTA and FQGTGA. The ends were cut back, 5 bases at V and 6 bases at J, with 20 bases in the middle. This CDR3 is 16 amino acids long. The CDR3 nucleotides are TGTGCCAGCAGCACCTCGCGGGGTCCGGATTGTCAGCCCCAGCATTTT. The encoded protein is CASSTSRGPDCQPQHF. Full variable domain (rest looked up from reference TRBV7-3 and TRBJ1-5): GAGVSQTPSNKVTEKGKYVELRCDPISGHTALYWYRQSLGQGPEFLIYFQGTGAADDSGLPNDRFFAVRPEGSVSTLKIQRTERGDSAVYLCASSTSRGPDCQPQHFGDGTRLSIL.